Each of the 14 T cell receptor beta chains below was sequenced from the same sample in a study of blood T cell repertoires in COVID-19. This table comes from immunoSEQ multiplex PCR, and its TCRdb copy is limited to in-frame clones, with some not included. The sample includes about 180,000 clones, approximately 85% of them seen just once. Sequencing was done on a sample of peripheral blood. The receptors stem from a woman aged 80 or older with acute or convalescent COVID-19.

The CDR3 DNA follows: TGTGCCAGCAGCCAAGATGTCCGGGGAAGAGAGCAGTACTTC. Protein product: CASSQDVRGREQYF. The chain combines TRBV14 with TRBJ2-7, with D perhaps TRBD2 (5 bases). Trimming removed 0 bases from V and 7 bases from J, with 13 bases in between. The CDR3 length is 14 residues. Germline loops: CDR1 SGHDN, CDR2 FVKESK. Full variable domain (rest looked up from reference TRBV14 and TRBJ2-7): EAGVTQFPSHSVIEKGQTVTLRCDPISGHDNLYWYRRVMGKEIKFLLHFVKESKQDESGMPNNRFLAERTGGTYSTLKVQPAELEDSGVYFCASSQDVRGREQYFGPGTRLTVT.

The V and J genes are TRBV7-8 and TRBJ2-2, with D maybe TRBD2 (6 bases). V shed 4 bases and J shed 6 bases, with 18 bases lying between them. CDR1 SGHVS and CDR2 FQNEAQ come from the germline V gene. The CDR3 length is 16 residues. The CDR3 DNA sequence: TGTGCCAGCAGCTCTCCCCAAGGGACTCGGGCCGGGGAGCTGTTTTTT. Translated: CASSSPQGTRAGELFF. The full variable domain, its missing parts supplied by reference TRBV7-8 and TRBJ2-2, is GAGVSQSPRYKVAKRGQDVALRCDPISGHVSLFWYQQALGQGPEFLTYFQNEAQLDKSGLPSDRFFAERPEGSVSTLKIQRTQQEDSAVYLCASSSPQGTRAGELFFGEGSRLTVL.

The chain combines TRBV12-3 or TRBV12-4 with TRBJ1-5, with a possible D match to TRBD1 (5 bases). Between the trimmed V and J ends, which lost 4 bases and 7 bases, there was a span of 11 bases. The CDR3 has 13 amino acids. CDR3 nucleotides: TGTGCCAGCAGTTCGGCAGGGTTACAGCCCCAGCATTTT. This gives the protein CASSSAGLQPQHF.

V usage is TRBV4-1 and J usage is TRBJ1-2, with a possible D match to TRBD1 (6 bases). Germline V gene lookup returns CDR1 MGHRA and CDR2 YSYEKL. V shed 3 bases and J shed 2 bases, with 13 bases lying between them. The length of the CDR3 is 15 residues. Here the CDR3 DNA reads TGCGCCAGCAGCCACCGAGACAGGCAGAACTATGGCTACACCTTC. Translated, it gives CASSHRDRQNYGYTF.

This clone was observed a few times. The rearrangement joins TRBV11-3 to TRBJ2-7, with 7 bases matching TRBD1. The CDR3 runs to 14 residues. V lost 7 bases and J lost 5; bases outside the gene matches: 11. The germline V gene encodes CDR1 SGHNT and CDR2 YENEEA. CDR3 in DNA: TGTGCCAGCACGCTGCTGGCAGGGGGAGACGAGCAGTACTTC. Protein sequence: CASTLLAGGDEQYF. Full variable domain (outside the CDR3, taken from reference TRBV11-3 and TRBJ2-7): EAGVVQSPRYKIIEKKQPVAFWCNPISGHNTLYWYLQNLGQGPELLIRYENEEAVDDSQLPKDRFSAERLKGVDSTLKIQPAELGDSAVYLCASTLLAGGDEQYFGPGTRLTVT.

This clone was picked up a small number of times. V gene TRBV7-3 combines with J gene TRBJ1-1; D perhaps matches TRBD1 (6 bases). CDR3 length: 15 amino acids. Germline CDR1 and CDR2: SGHTA and FQGTGA. V was cut by 5 bases and J by 5 bases, with 18 bases left in between. CDR3 loop: CASSPTGGRGTEAFF. The CDR3 nucleotides read TGTGCCAGCAGCCCCACGGGGGGGCGCGGGACTGAAGCTTTCTTT.

The V call is TRBV5-1, the J call TRBJ2-7; D unresolved. V shed 0 bases and J shed 3 bases, with 10 bases lying between them. Germline assignment: CDR1 SGHRS and CDR2 YFSETQ. This CDR3 contains 14 residues. CDR3 sequence reads: CASSLDGSYYEQYF. The CDR3 DNA reads TGCGCCAGCAGCTTGGATGGCAGTTACTACGAGCAGTACTTC.

This sequence joins TRBV5-1 and TRBJ1-1; 7 bases align to TRBD1. Germline assignment: CDR1 SGHRS and CDR2 YFSETQ. The CDR3 totals 16 residues. The V segment lost 2 bases and the J segment 6 bases; nucleotides outside the gene matches: 13. The CDR3 DNA follows: TGCGCCAGCAGCTTCCGGACAGGCCGGATGCTCGCTGAAGCTTTCTTT. Translation gives CASSFRTGRMLAEAFF.

This chain links TRBV6-4 with TRBJ1-2; 7 bases fit TRBD1. The V and J ends lost 6 bases and 2 bases, in that order; junction bases with no gene match: 3. The germline CDR1 and CDR2 sequences are MRHNA and SNTAGT. CDR3 size: 13 residues. The CDR3 DNA reads TGTGCCAGCAGCGCGGACAGGAACTATGGCTACACCTTC. The encoded protein is CASSADRNYGYTF.

V and J are TRBV10-3 and TRBJ2-5; D possibly corresponds to TRBD1 (6 bases). Germline CDR1 ENHRY, CDR2 SYGVKD. Trimming took off 3 bases at V and 4 bases at J, with 18 bases between the two ends. CDR3 length: 16 amino acids. The CDR3 DNA reads as TGTGCCATCAGTGATCCGGGACACAAACAGGCAGAGACCCAGTACTTC. Its translation is CAISDPGHKQAETQYF.

The chain has TRBV6-5 and TRBJ2-7; 7 bases line up with TRBD1. The J segment lost 2 bases and the V segment lost 10 bases, leaving 8 bases of the junction unmatched. The CDR3 runs 13 residues. In germline, CDR1 is MNHEY, CDR2 SVGAGI. The CDR3 region is CATTRDSTYEQYF. Here the CDR3 DNA reads TGTGCCACTACCCGGGACAGTACCTACGAGCAGTACTTC.

V usage is TRBV13 and J usage is TRBJ1-4, with 7 nucleotides matching TRBD1. Germline CDR1 PRHDT, CDR2 FYEKMQ (reference sequence). This CDR3 has 15 residues. V lost 3 bases and J lost 5; bases outside the gene matches: 6. The CDR3 DNA reads as TGTGCCAGCAGCTTTCCGGGACAGAAAAATGAAAAACTGTTTTTT. Translation: CASSFPGQKNEKLFF.

V gene TRBV5-1 combines with J gene TRBJ2-4; the match to TRBD2 covers 8 bases. The CDR3 totals 14 residues. In germline, CDR1 is SGHRS, CDR2 YFSETQ. The V and J ends lost 4 bases and 8 bases, in that order; junction bases with no gene match: 8. CDR3 in DNA: TGCGCCAGCAGCCCCCCGGGGCGGGGGGACATTCAGTACTTC. Translating it yields CASSPPGRGDIQYF.

This chain links TRBV9 with TRBJ1-2, with 9 bases fitting TRBD1. Trimming at V came to 3 bases and at J to 5 bases, leaving 11 bases not matched to a gene. The CDR3 totals 16 residues. Germline V lookup: CDR1 SGDLS, CDR2 YYNGEE. This chain's CDR3 is CASSAQQGAEAYGYTF. The DNA of the CDR3 is TGTGCCAGCAGCGCCCAACAGGGGGCGGAGGCTTATGGCTACACCTTC.